These T cell receptor beta chains were read from a single sample in a study of blood T cell repertoires in COVID-19. Using immunoSEQ multiplex PCR, the repertoire was profiled, and TCRdb retains in-frame clones only, with some absent. Altogether 150,000 to 200,000 clones are present, 75% to 95% being singletons, with the ten largest covering 0.5% to 0.65%. The sequenced sample was peripheral blood. All receptors derive from a man aged 50 or older with acute or convalescent COVID-19. CDR3s include the opening cysteine and the closing phenylalanine or tryptophan. D genes are given only for firm matches. Clone size is given for some rows only: seen once, a few or many times, or a class if the clone is expanded.

TRBJ2-3	TRBV30	.	.	TGTGCCTGGAGTGCTCCTAGCTCGGGTAGCACAGATACGCAGTATTTT	CAWSAPSSGSTDTQYF
TRBJ2-5	TRBV11-2	.	.	TGTGCCAGCAGCTTAGCGGTCCATGTGGAGACCCAGTACTTC	CASSLAVHVETQYF
TRBJ2-7	TRBV20-1	.	.	TGCAGTGGGAGATCCGCCTACGAGCAGTACTTC	CSGRSAYEQYF
TRBJ1-1	TRBV30	.	.	TGTGCCTGGGGGAGGGTGGGCACTGAAGCTTTCTTT	CAWGRVGTEAFF
TRBJ1-2	TRBV7-9	.	.	TGTGCCAGCAGCTTAGCGGGCAGGGTGAGTGGCTACACCTTC	CASSLAGRVSGYTF
TRBJ2-7	TRBV7-6	.	TRBD2	TGTGCCAGCAGCTCGACTAGCGACGAGCAGTACTTC	CASSSTSDEQYF
TRBJ1-2	TRBV7-8	few	TRBD1	TGTGCCAGCAGCCGAGGGGACAGGGGGCGATTCACCTTC	CASSRGDRGRFTF
TRBJ2-3	TRBV19	.	.	TGTGCCAGTAGTATAGGCGGGAAGCTCACAGATACGCAGTATTTT	CASSIGGKLTDTQYF
TRBJ1-2	TRBV3-1/TRBV3-2	.	TRBD1	TGTGCCAGCAGCGAGGGACAGGGGAACAGAATAGGCTACACCTTC	CASSEGQGNRIGYTF
TRBJ1-5	TRBV15	.	TRBD1	TGTGCCACCAGCAGAAATTACCGGGACAGCAATATACCCATAGGTAGCAATCAGCCCCAGCATTTT	CATSRNYRDSNIPIGSNQPQHF